This entry lists 19 T cell receptor beta chains sequenced from one sample in a study of T cell responses to AZD1222 COVID-19 vaccine. Data came from immunoSEQ multiplex PCR; TCRdb stores just in-frame clones and leaves some out. This table has around 100,000 clones, 85% to 90% appearing once. Sequencing used peripheral blood, obtained on day 0 of AZD1222 vaccination. These receptors were obtained from an adult in good health.

This clone was counted a single time. V is TRBV14 and J is TRBJ1-4; D uncertain. Between the trimmed V and J ends, which lost 0 bases and 15 bases, there was a span of 8 bases. The CDR3 covers 11 residues. Per the germline V gene, CDR1 is SGHDN and CDR2 is FVKESK. Here the CDR3 reads CASSQERTLFF. The CDR3 bases are TGTGCCAGCAGCCAAGAGAGGACCTTGTTTTTT.

The chain carries TRBV6-4 and TRBJ2-3; 7 nucleotides match TRBD2. CDR1 is MRHNA, CDR2 SNTAGT, per germline. The CDR3 runs 13 residues. The junction had 4 bases not matched to a gene; V was cut back by 4 bases and J by 6 bases. The CDR3 DNA reads as TGTGCCAGCAGTGTCGGTAGCGGGGATACGCAGTATTTT. Its protein is CASSVGSGDTQYF.

The chain is built from TRBV5-8 and TRBJ2-1; 8 bases agree with TRBD1. This CDR3 has 15 residues. The germline V gene encodes CDR1 SGHTS and CDR2 YDEGEE. V dropped 1 base and J dropped 15; count of bases not matched to a gene: 15. For the CDR3, the DNA is TGTGCCAGCAGCTTGTCCCCCTCGGTGGCAGGGGGCGGGTTCTTC. Translation gives CASSLSPSVAGGGFF.

The V gene is TRBV3-1 (or the pseudogene TRBV3-2), the J gene TRBJ2-2; D not resolved. The CDR3 spans 13 residues. Germline lookup yields CDR1 LGHDT and CDR2 YNNKEL (reference sequence). With 1 base removed from V and 5 bases from J, the gap between germline ends came to 5 bases. This CDR3 is CASSQGRTGELFF. For the CDR3, the DNA is TGTGCCAGCAGCCAAGGACGAACCGGGGAGCTGTTTTTT.

V is TRBV19 and J is TRBJ1-1, with D possibly TRBD1 on 6 matching bases. Germline CDR1 and CDR2: LNHDA and SQIVND (reference sequence). This CDR3 spans 13 amino acids. The V end lost 6 bases, the J end lost 1 base, and 9 bases lay between the germline ends. The CDR3 bases are TGTGCCAGTAGCTTGACAGGGAACACTGAAGCTTTCTTT. Its translation: CASSLTGNTEAFF.

V gene TRBV4-2 combines with J gene TRBJ1-5; TRBD1 matches 8 bases. CDR3 length: 15 residues. Per the germline V gene, CDR1 is LGHNA and CDR2 is YNFKEQ. V shed 0 bases and J 4 bases; nucleotides not matched to a gene: 2. CDR3 in DNA: TGTGCCAGCAGCCAAGATGGACAGGGAAATCAGCCCCAGCATTTT. This gives the protein CASSQDGQGNQPQHF.

The rearrangement joins TRBV11-2 to TRBJ2-4, with TRBD1 as a possible D gene (6 bases). V lost 5 bases and J 0 bases, leaving 17 bases between the germline ends. CDR3 length: 17 residues. Per the germline V gene, CDR1 is SGHAT and CDR2 is FQNNGV. CDR3: CASSKTPGQLAKNIQYF. The CDR3 bases are TGTGCCAGCAGCAAAACACCGGGACAACTAGCCAAAAACATTCAGTACTTC.

The chain recombines TRBV5-5 with TRBJ2-7; TRBD1 matches 11 bases. Looked up from germline, CDR1 is SGHKS and CDR2 is YYEKEE (reference sequence). This CDR3 comprises 15 residues. With 5 bases clipped from V and 4 bases from J, the junction kept 8 bases outside the gene matches. CDR3 amino acids: CASSQPGQGGYEQYF. CDR3 DNA sequence: TGTGCCAGCAGTCAACCGGGACAGGGGGGATACGAGCAGTACTTC.

The J gene is TRBJ1-6, the V gene TRBV5-8; tentatively, D is TRBD1 (5 bases). Trimming left V 1 base short and J 7 bases short, with 6 bases between. CDR3 size: 13 residues. Germline V lookup: CDR1 SGHTS, CDR2 YDEGEE. The CDR3 spells CASSLRQNSPLHF. CDR3 nucleotides: TGTGCCAGCAGCTTGCGACAGAATTCACCCCTCCACTTT.

J is TRBJ2-2 and V is TRBV28; the D is unclear. The germline V gene has CDR1 MDHEN and CDR2 SYDVKM. The CDR3 is 12 amino acids. The V gene lost 2 bases and the J gene lost 2 bases, with 0 bases spanning the gap. Here the CDR3 DNA reads TGTGCCAGCAGTTTAAACACCGGGGAGCTGTTTTTT. It encodes CASSLNTGELFF.

The chain has TRBV7-3 and TRBJ2-3, with 7 positions matching TRBD2. V shed 6 bases and J 0 bases; nucleotides not matched to a gene: 6. Germline lookup yields CDR1 SGHTA and CDR2 FQGTGA. The CDR3 loop spans 15 amino acids. The CDR3 here is CASSALAASTDTQYF. As DNA, the CDR3 is TGTGCCAGCAGTGCTCTAGCGGCTAGCACAGATACGCAGTATTTT.

The chain uses TRBV30 and TRBJ1-5; D gene unclear. Trimming left V 1 base short and J 6 bases short, with 13 bases between. The CDR3 totals 14 residues. The germline V gene encodes CDR1 GTSNPN and CDR2 SVGIG (reference sequence). CDR3 protein: CAWSGTGSAQPQHF. The CDR3 region has the DNA TGTGCCTGGAGTGGGACGGGGAGCGCTCAGCCCCAGCATTTT.

The chain combines TRBV6-5 with TRBJ2-7; TRBD2 might be the D (7 bases). Deletions cut 6 bases from V and 4 bases from J, with 19 bases between. Germline V gene data show CDR1 as MNHEY and CDR2 as SVGAGI. The CDR3 is 15 amino acids. CDR3 nucleotides: TGTGCCAGCAGCAGCGGAGGGGGGGGTCTATACGAGCAGTACTTC. Its translation: CASSSGGGGLYEQYF.

This clone is categorized as medium-sized. The identical CDR3 is also encoded by other nucleotide sequences in the sample. The chain joins TRBV9 to TRBJ2-7; TRBD2 aligns across 8 bases. Germline-derived CDR1 and CDR2 are SGDLS and YYNGEE. This CDR3 contains 14 residues. J lost 2 bases, V lost 0 bases, and 1 base had no gene match. The CDR3 protein is CASSVAGGPYEQYF. CDR3 in DNA: TGTGCCAGCAGCGTAGCGGGAGGGCCCTACGAGCAGTACTTC.

The count of this clone is one. The rearrangement joins TRBV19 to TRBJ2-2; 10 positions agree with TRBD2. The germline V gene has CDR1 LNHDA and CDR2 SQIVND (reference sequence). J gave up 4 bases and V 10 bases, and 18 bases lay outside the gene matches. This CDR3 has 18 amino acids. The CDR3 DNA sequence: TGTGCCACCCCGCGCCCTAGCGGGAGTCGACCGAGCACCGGGGAGCTGTTTTTT. This gives the protein CATPRPSGSRPSTGELFF.

This clone came up once. The V gene is TRBV6-2 or TRBV6-3, the J gene TRBJ1-2; possibly TRBD1 for D (6 bases). Looked up from germline, CDR1 is MNHEY and CDR2 is SVGEGT. The CDR3 consists of 14 residues. The V end was cut by 5 bases, the J end by 4 bases, with 14 bases between. DNA for the CDR3: TGTGCCAGCAGTCGCCAGGGGACGTTCTATGGCTACACCTTC. This sequence encodes CASSRQGTFYGYTF.

The chain couples TRBV4-3 to TRBJ2-7; 8 positions agree with TRBD1. J lost 1 base, V lost 4 bases, and 6 bases had no gene match. This CDR3 spans 15 amino acids. Germline V gene data show CDR1 as LGHNA and CDR2 as YSLEER. The CDR3 DNA sequence: TGCGCCAGCAGCCTAGACGACAGGGGATCCTACGAGCAGTACTTC. Protein sequence: CASSLDDRGSYEQYF.

V usage is TRBV5-1 and J usage is TRBJ2-7; 8 bases are shared with TRBD1. This CDR3 is 14 amino acids long. J was trimmed by 2 bases and V by 3 bases; bases with no gene match: 4. Germline CDR1 and CDR2: SGHRS and YFSETQ. CDR3 sequence: CASSSGQGAYEQYF. The CDR3 bases are TGCGCCAGCAGCTCCGGACAGGGCGCCTACGAGCAGTACTTC.

The J gene is TRBJ2-1, the V gene TRBV28; perhaps TRBD1 as D (5 bases). Germline V gene lookup returns CDR1 MDHEN and CDR2 SYDVKM. The CDR3 covers 15 residues. V shed 9 bases and J shed 1 base, with 16 bases lying between them. The CDR3 region is CASIRAGQSYNEQFF. The CDR3 nucleotides read TGTGCCAGTATCAGGGCAGGGCAGTCCTACAATGAGCAGTTCTTC.